One and the same sample provided the 16 T cell receptor beta chains below, sequenced in a study of blood T cell repertoires in COVID-19. Sequenced by immunoSEQ multiplex PCR; TCRdb stores in-frame clones only, minus some. The sample includes 200,000 to 300,000 clones, 65% to 85% of them seen just once. Sequenced material: peripheral blood. These receptor sequences come from a human donor in a cohort sampled during active COVID-19.

The chain combines TRBV5-1 with TRBJ2-2; 9 bases match TRBD2. The length of the CDR3 is 16 residues. The germline V gene has CDR1 SGHRS and CDR2 YFSETQ. The V gene end was trimmed by 5 bases and the J gene end by 4 bases; junction bases not matched to a gene: 9. The CDR3 loop is CASSPGSGGSTGELFF. CDR3 bases: TGCGCCAGCAGTCCCGGTAGCGGGGGATCCACCGGGGAGCTGTTTTTT. The complete variable domain, with remaining parts taken from reference TRBV5-1 and TRBJ2-2, reads KAGVTQTPRYLIKTRGQQVTLSCSPISGHRSVSWYQQTPGQGLQFLFEYFSETQRNKGNFPGRFSGRQFSNSRSEMNVSTLELGDSALYLCASSPGSGGSTGELFFGEGSRLTVL.

The rearrangement uses TRBV11-3 and TRBJ1-1, with D unclear. The ends were cut back, 0 bases at V and 0 bases at J, with 5 bases in the middle. The CDR3 consists of 14 residues. Looked up from germline, CDR1 is SGHNT and CDR2 is YENEEA. CDR3 loop: CASSLDSVNTEAFF. CDR3 nucleotide sequence: TGTGCCAGCAGCTTAGATTCAGTGAACACTGAAGCTTTCTTT.

This clone came up a few times. This chain joins TRBV24-1 and TRBJ2-1, with TRBD1 matching over 7 bases. V shed 6 bases and J 6 bases; nucleotides not matched to a gene: 4. Per the germline V gene, CDR1 is KGHDR and CDR2 is SFDVKD. This CDR3 spans 13 amino acids. This CDR3 is CATSSPGGNEQFF. The CDR3 nucleotides are TGTGCCACCAGTTCTCCAGGGGGCAATGAGCAGTTCTTC.

Only a few counts were recorded for this clone. The CDR3 region is CATTLAGGTDTQYF. The CDR3 coding sequence is TGTGCCACCACCTTAGCGGGAGGGACAGATACGCAGTATTTT. The chain couples TRBV24-1 to TRBJ2-3; 11 bases match TRBD2. V trimming: 8 bases; J trimming: 3 bases; junction bases outside the gene matches: 3. CDR1 KGHDR and CDR2 SFDVKD come from the germline V gene. The CDR3 has 14 residues.

Concerning this clone itself: Other DNA sequences of this sample code for an identical CDR3. This chain connects TRBV18 to TRBJ2-5; D gene ambiguous. Germline V gene data show CDR1 as KGHSH and CDR2 as LQKENI. The CDR3 length is 13 residues. The V end lost 2 bases, the J end lost 1 base, and 5 bases lay between the germline ends. For the CDR3, the DNA is TGTGCCAGCTCACCAGCTAGCCAAGAGACCCAGTACTTC. Encoded protein: CASSPASQETQYF.

V is TRBV6-5 and J is TRBJ2-7, with D perhaps matching TRBD2 (6 bases). V lost 0 bases and J lost 0, with 12 bases in between. The CDR3 totals 16 residues. Germline V gene data show CDR1 as MNHEY and CDR2 as SVGAGI. DNA of the CDR3: TGTGCCAGCAGTTACTCGAATGCGGGGTCCTCCTACGAGCAGTACTTC. Translating it yields CASSYSNAGSSYEQYF.

The rearrangement joins TRBV6-6 to TRBJ2-1; possible D gene TRBD2, 6 bases. In germline, CDR1 is MNHNY, CDR2 SVGAGI (reference sequence). The length of the CDR3 is 15 residues. Deletions cut 6 bases from V and 4 bases from J, with 16 bases between. CDR3 in amino acids: CASSLGPSEYNEQFF. As DNA, the CDR3 is TGTGCCAGCAGCCTTGGGCCTAGCGAATACAATGAGCAGTTCTTC.

The chain couples TRBV19 to TRBJ2-7; 10 bases fit TRBD1. Germline V gene sequence: CDR1 LNHDA, CDR2 SQIVND (reference sequence). The CDR3 is made up of 13 amino acids. V was clipped by 10 bases and J by 7 bases; unmatched bases: 10. CDR3 bases: TGTGCCACCCGACAGGGGGCCCCTGGAGAGCAGTACTTC. This codes for CATRQGAPGEQYF.

The gene calls are TRBV9 and TRBJ1-3; 10 positions agree with TRBD1. This CDR3 region has 21 residues. Germline V gives CDR1 SGDLS, CDR2 YYNGEE. V shed 4 bases, J shed 3 bases, and the junction held 22 bases outside the gene matches. Here the CDR3 reads CASSPEGQGRGGGLHGNTIYF. CDR3 in DNA: TGTGCCAGCAGCCCCGAGGGACAGGGGCGGGGAGGTGGGCTTCATGGAAACACCATATATTTT.

The genes are TRBV10-1 and TRBJ2-5; possibly TRBD2 for D (5 bases). From germline, CDR1 is WNHNN and CDR2 SYGVQD (reference sequence). CDR3 length: 13 residues. The V end was cut by 6 bases, the J end by 1 base, with 9 bases between. This chain's CDR3 is CASSRGAQETQYF. The CDR3 nucleotides read TGCGCCAGCAGCCGGGGAGCCCAAGAGACCCAGTACTTC.

This clone was found once. V usage is TRBV2 and J usage is TRBJ2-5; maybe TRBD2 (5 bases). V shed 0 bases and J shed 6 bases, with 14 bases lying between them. Per germline, CDR1 SNHLY and CDR2 FYNNEI. This CDR3 spans 15 amino acids. CDR3 nucleotide sequence: TGTGCCAGCAGTGAAGCGGTCAGGACTTACAAGACCCAGTACTTC. Protein product: CASSEAVRTYKTQYF.

The chain has TRBV11-2 and TRBJ1-1; possibly TRBD1 for D (5 bases). The CDR3 has 14 amino acids. Per germline, CDR1 SGHAT and CDR2 FQNNGV. V was pared by 2 bases and J by 4 bases, with 11 bases between. The CDR3 sequence is CASSLRGFGTEAFF. CDR3 nucleotide sequence: TGTGCCAGCAGCTTAAGGGGATTCGGCACTGAAGCTTTCTTT.

This clone appeared once. The gene calls are TRBV6-4 and TRBJ1-6; D is unclear. This CDR3 has 12 residues. Trimming cost V 4 bases and J 16 bases, with 14 bases left between them. The germline gives CDR1 MRHNA, CDR2 SNTAGT. CDR3 protein: CASSAKLSLLHF. CDR3 bases: TGTGCCAGCAGTGCCAAATTATCTCTACTCCACTTT.

Only one count was recorded for this clone. CDR3 bases: TGTGCCAGCAGCCAAGATCAGGGATCCGAGCAGTACTTC. Translated: CASSQDQGSEQYF. The chain uses TRBV3-1 (or the pseudogene TRBV3-2) and TRBJ2-7, with TRBD1 as a possible D gene (5 bases). Germline CDR1 and CDR2: LGHDT and YNNKEL (reference sequence). The CDR3 contains 13 residues. V shed 0 bases and J shed 6 bases, with 9 bases lying between them.

The chain is built from TRBV6-1 and TRBJ2-6; D remains ambiguous. The germline V gene encodes CDR1 MNHNS and CDR2 SASEGT. The CDR3 runs to 16 residues. V shed 2 bases and J shed 0 bases, with 8 bases lying between them. DNA for the CDR3: TGTGCCAGCAGTGAAATCGTCTCCTCTGGGGCCAACGTCCTGACTTTC. Encoded protein: CASSEIVSSGANVLTF.

The V gene is TRBV3-1 (or the pseudogene TRBV3-2), the J gene TRBJ1-5, with D possibly TRBD1 on 6 matching bases. The CDR3 runs to 15 residues. V shed 2 bases and J shed 8 bases, with 16 bases lying between them. Germline V gives CDR1 LGHDT, CDR2 YNNKEL (reference sequence). The CDR3 reads CASSQMSGGREPQHF. Here the CDR3 DNA reads TGTGCCAGCAGCCAAATGTCGGGGGGCAGGGAGCCCCAGCATTTT.